A single sample is the source of the 30 T cell receptor beta chains below, sequenced in a study of cytomegalovirus exposure and HLA in healthy donors. Libraries were prepared by immunoSEQ multiplex PCR; TCRdb keeps only in-frame clonotypes and omits some of them. The repertoire includes about 220,000 clones, approximately 87% of them detected once, and 2.6% sits in the top ten. Sequenced sample: PBMCs. The receptors originated from a man aged 18-30 years in good health and CMV-seronegative.

The chain carries TRBV10-3 and TRBJ2-7; D ambiguous. V was pared by 2 bases and J by 6 bases, with 11 bases between. Germline V gene lookup returns CDR1 ENHRY and CDR2 SYGVKD. This CDR3 is built from 13 residues. CDR3 nucleotides: TGTGCCATCAGTGAGGAGAGGTCGTCCGAGCAGTACTTC. Protein sequence: CAISEERSSEQYF.

This CDR3 reads CASSPLAGEKLFF. The CDR3 DNA reads as TGTGCCAGCAGCCCCCTCGCGGGTGAAAAACTGTTTTTT. The rearrangement uses TRBV11-2 and TRBJ1-4; no clear D. This CDR3 has 13 residues. Trimming cost V 5 bases and J 7 bases, with 11 bases left between them. Germline loops: CDR1 SGHAT, CDR2 FQNNGV.

The V and J genes are TRBV28 and TRBJ2-1; TRBD2 aligns across 7 bases. V lost 5 bases, J lost 8 bases, and 15 bases stayed unmatched. The length of the CDR3 is 16 residues. CDR1 is MDHEN, CDR2 SYDVKM, per germline. CDR3 residues: CASSPQGGGSLYEQFF. CDR3 bases: TGTGCCAGCAGTCCCCAAGGTGGCGGGAGCCTATATGAGCAGTTCTTC.

The chain is built from TRBV4-1 and TRBJ2-7, with TRBD2 as a possible D gene (6 bases). Germline V gene sequence: CDR1 MGHRA, CDR2 YSYEKL. This CDR3 comprises 14 residues. V was cut by 1 base and J by 6 bases, with 13 bases left in between. The CDR3 DNA reads as TGCGCCAGCAGCCAAGCCGGGAGTGGCGGCGAGCAGTACTTC. Protein: CASSQAGSGGEQYF.

Regarding this clone: The same CDR3 is also encoded by other DNA sequences in this sample. The J gene is TRBJ1-2, the V gene TRBV25-1, with D uncertain. There are 12 residues in the CDR3. The V gene's germline CDR1 is MGHDK and CDR2 SYGVNS. Trimming shortened V by 2 bases and J by 5 bases, and 6 bases separated the two germline ends. The CDR3 is CASSEGSYGYTF. In nucleotides, the CDR3 is TGTGCCAGCAGTGAAGGTAGTTATGGCTACACCTTC.

The J gene is TRBJ2-7, the V gene TRBV28, with unresolved D. V was shortened by 1 base and J by 6 bases, with 19 bases between the two germline ends. The CDR3 runs 16 residues. The V gene's germline CDR1 is MDHEN and CDR2 SYDVKM. The CDR3 coding sequence is TGTGCCAGCAGTTTATACGGCCTAGGCCCGGTCGCCGAGCAGTACTTC. This encodes CASSLYGLGPVAEQYF.

The rearrangement uses TRBV4-1 and TRBJ1-5; a weak D match, TRBD1 (6 bases). This CDR3 spans 17 amino acids. In germline, CDR1 is MGHRA, CDR2 YSYEKL. The ends were cut back, 1 base at V and 1 base at J, with 14 bases in the middle. This CDR3 is CASSQVGEGGSNQPQHF. The CDR3 bases are TGCGCCAGCAGCCAAGTGGGGGAGGGGGGCAGCAATCAGCCCCAGCATTTT.

V and J are TRBV18 and TRBJ2-3; possible D gene TRBD2, 5 bases. V lost 4 bases and J 6 bases, leaving 8 bases between the germline ends. Germline CDR1 and CDR2: KGHSH and LQKENI. The CDR3 loop spans 12 amino acids. The CDR3 DNA sequence: TGTGCCAGCTCACGGGAGCGGGATACGCAGTATTTT. This encodes CASSRERDTQYF.

The V call is TRBV7-9, the J call TRBJ2-7; TRBD1 is a possible D gene (6 bases). The CDR3 extends over 12 amino acids. From germline, CDR1 is SEHNR and CDR2 FQNEAQ (reference sequence). V lost 5 bases and J lost 6, with 11 bases in between. Here the CDR3 reads CASSLTGREQYF. DNA of the CDR3: TGTGCCAGCAGCCTGACAGGTCGCGAGCAGTACTTC.

This chain uses TRBV6-1 with TRBJ1-1; 7 positions match TRBD1. Germline CDR1 is MNHNS and CDR2 is SASEGT. V gave up 2 bases and J gave up 5 bases; unmatched junction bases: 5. The CDR3 extends over 14 amino acids. The CDR3 sequence is CASSETLTGTEAFF. The CDR3 nucleotides are TGTGCCAGCAGTGAAACCCTGACAGGGACTGAAGCTTTCTTT.

This clone has just one count. The chain combines TRBV9 with TRBJ2-1; D is uncertain. The germline V and J ends were trimmed by 1 base and 0 bases, with 11 bases remaining between them. CDR1 is SGDLS, CDR2 YYNGEE, per germline. This CDR3 has 16 residues. CDR3 sequence (DNA): TGTGCCAGCAGCGTATTCGAGTTTAGCTCCTACAATGAGCAGTTCTTC. Residues: CASSVFEFSSYNEQFF.

This rearrangement joins TRBV27 to TRBJ2-7, with 13 positions matching TRBD2. Germline assignment: CDR1 MNHEY and CDR2 SMNVEV (reference sequence). Trimming cost V 5 bases and J 2 bases; bases outside gene matches: 6. This CDR3 contains 16 residues. CDR3 bases: TGTGCCAGCAGTCCTAGGACTAGCGGGAGAACCTACGAGCAGTACTTC. Amino acids: CASSPRTSGRTYEQYF.

This chain joins TRBV6-6 and TRBJ2-1; D unresolved. CDR3 size: 12 residues. The V end lost 6 bases, the J end lost 6 bases, and 9 bases lay between the germline ends. Germline assignment: CDR1 MNHNY and CDR2 SVGAGI (reference sequence). As DNA, the CDR3 is TGTGCCAGCAGCCCCGGTCGCAATGAGCAGTTCTTC. Translated, it gives CASSPGRNEQFF.

The chain has TRBV5-1 and TRBJ2-2; D unclear. Between the trimmed V and J ends, which lost 0 bases and 4 bases, there was a span of 7 bases. The CDR3 has 14 residues. Germline V gives CDR1 SGHRS, CDR2 YFSETQ. CDR3: CASSLAMRTGELFF. CDR3 bases: TGCGCCAGCAGCTTGGCGATGCGCACCGGGGAGCTGTTTTTT.

The chain employs TRBV5-6 and TRBJ2-7; D unresolved. This CDR3 has 13 residues. V was shortened by 0 bases and J by 0 bases, with 4 bases between the two germline ends. Germline V gene sequence: CDR1 SGHDT, CDR2 YYEEEE. This CDR3 reads CASSLDGSYEQYF. CDR3 DNA sequence: TGTGCCAGCAGCTTGGACGGCTCCTACGAGCAGTACTTC.

V and J are TRBV7-2 and TRBJ2-5; tentative D call: TRBD1 (5 bases). CDR3 size: 15 residues. Germline V gene lookup returns CDR1 SGHTA and CDR2 FQGNSA. Trimming removed 3 bases at V and 5 bases at J, with 16 bases between. Here the CDR3 DNA reads TGTGCCAGCAGCTTGGTTGGGGCGCAGGAGGAGACCCAGTACTTC. Translated: CASSLVGAQEETQYF.

The chain employs TRBV10-3 and TRBJ2-1; tentatively, D is TRBD2 (5 bases). Germline CDR1 and CDR2: ENHRY and SYGVKD. Trimming removed 10 bases from V and 3 bases from J, with 22 bases in between. This CDR3 spans 16 amino acids. CDR3 region: CATARETSGYYNEQFF. CDR3 nucleotides: TGTGCCACCGCCAGAGAAACTAGTGGCTACTACAATGAGCAGTTCTTC.

V is TRBV7-2 and J is TRBJ1-2; weak D call: TRBD1 (5 bases). Germline lookup yields CDR1 SGHTA and CDR2 FQGNSA. The CDR3 spans 15 residues. With 5 bases removed from V and 7 bases from J, the gap between germline ends came to 20 bases. The DNA for the CDR3 is TGTGCCAGCAGCACAACCCCGGGGGGGGAAGGTGGCTACACCTTC. This sequence encodes CASSTTPGGEGGYTF. The complete variable domain, with remaining parts taken from reference TRBV7-2 and TRBJ1-2, reads GAGVSQSPSNKVTEKGKDVELRCDPISGHTALYWYRQSLGQGLEFLIYFQGNSAPDKSGLPSDRFSAERTGGSVSTLTIQRTQQEDSAVYLCASSTTPGGEGGYTFGSGTRLTVV.

V and J are TRBV18 and TRBJ1-1, with 7 bases aligning to TRBD1. Germline lookup yields CDR1 KGHSH and CDR2 LQKENI. CDR3 length: 15 residues. V was clipped by 3 bases and J by 1 base; unmatched bases: 5. The CDR3 DNA follows: TGTGCCAGCTCACCCCAGGGGGTCGGGAACACTGAAGCTTTCTTT. Amino acid sequence: CASSPQGVGNTEAFF.

The chain is built from TRBV11-2 and TRBJ2-1, with unresolved D. CDR1 and CDR2 from the germline V gene are SGHAT and FQNNGV. V gave up 2 bases and J gave up 9 bases, with 8 bases separating them. The CDR3 length is 12 residues. CDR3 DNA sequence: TGTGCCAGCAGCTTATCGGGTGGTGAGCAGTTCTTC. Residues: CASSLSGGEQFF.

The J gene is TRBJ2-1, the V gene TRBV2; 8 nucleotides line up with TRBD2. Germline CDR1 reads SNHLY; CDR2 reads FYNNEI. This CDR3 comprises 14 residues. Trimming took 8 bases from V and 3 from J; bases not matched to a gene: 6. The CDR3 DNA is TGTGCCAGCGAACTAGCGGCCCTCTACAATGAGCAGTTCTTC. Its protein product is CASELAALYNEQFF.

The chain employs TRBV10-3 and TRBJ2-7; weak D call: TRBD1 (6 bases). The CDR3 is 14 amino acids. V was cut by 7 bases and J by 0 bases, with 13 bases left in between. Germline V gives CDR1 ENHRY, CDR2 SYGVKD. CDR3: CAITSDRSSYEQYF. CDR3 bases: TGTGCCATCACCAGTGACAGGAGCTCCTACGAGCAGTACTTC.

The genes are TRBV27 and TRBJ2-1, with TRBD1 as a possible D gene (6 bases). V was cut by 5 bases and J by 7 bases, with 9 bases left in between. CDR1 MNHEY and CDR2 SMNVEV come from the germline V gene (reference sequence). CDR3 length: 12 residues. This CDR3 is CASSIRGNEQFF. The CDR3, as DNA: TGTGCCAGCAGTATTAGGGGGAATGAGCAGTTCTTC.

The chain employs TRBV27 and TRBJ2-2; TRBD2 matches at 8 bases. The ends lost 2 bases at V and 7 bases at J; junction bases unmatched: 6. Germline V lookup: CDR1 MNHEY, CDR2 SMNVEV (reference sequence). The CDR3 totals 15 residues. In nucleotides, the CDR3 is TGTGCCAGCAGTTTAGGACTAGCTGGGGTCGGGGAGCTGTTTTTT. As protein: CASSLGLAGVGELFF.

The V call is TRBV5-1, the J call TRBJ2-3; 14 positions match TRBD2. Unmatched junction bases numbered 6, after V lost 4 bases and J lost 5 bases. Germline V gives CDR1 SGHRS, CDR2 YFSETQ. The CDR3 runs 16 residues. DNA of the CDR3: TGCGCCAGCAGCCCAGGACTAGCGGGGGGTGGAGATACGCAGTATTTT. Residues: CASSPGLAGGGDTQYF.

This chain joins TRBV28 and TRBJ2-4; possible D gene TRBD2, 5 bases. The germline V and J ends were trimmed by 2 bases and 9 bases, with 5 bases remaining between them. This CDR3 is built from 11 residues. Germline loops: CDR1 MDHEN, CDR2 SYDVKM. The CDR3 spells CASSLEGIQYF. Written as DNA, the CDR3 is TGTGCCAGCAGTTTAGAGGGCATTCAGTACTTC.

The CDR3 protein is CASSVATRQQGQETQYF. In DNA form, the CDR3 reads TGTGCCAGCAGCGTAGCTACGAGACAGCAGGGCCAAGAGACCCAGTACTTC. This sequence joins TRBV9 and TRBJ2-5; maybe TRBD1 (5 bases). CDR3 length: 17 residues. Trimming removed 0 bases from V and 1 base from J, with 16 bases in between. Germline V gene sequence: CDR1 SGDLS, CDR2 YYNGEE. Combining the CDR3 with reference TRBV9 and TRBJ2-5 gives the whole variable domain DSGVTQTPKHLITATGQRVTLRCSPRSGDLSVYWYQQSLDQGLQFLIQYYNGEERAKGNILERFSAQQFPDLHSELNLSSLELGDSALYFCASSVATRQQGQETQYFGPGTRLLVL.

The rearrangement links TRBV4-3 to TRBJ1-2; D gene unclear. Germline assignment: CDR1 LGHNA and CDR2 YSLEER. The V gene lost 2 bases and the J gene lost 4 bases, with 14 bases spanning the gap. The CDR3 runs 15 residues. In DNA form, the CDR3 reads TGCGCCAGCAGCCAATTCTACGCAGGATTCTATGGCTACACCTTC. It translates to CASSQFYAGFYGYTF.

The V gene is TRBV9, the J gene TRBJ2-3; 10 bases are a match to TRBD2. With 3 bases clipped from V and 2 bases from J, the junction kept 6 bases outside the gene matches. The germline V gene has CDR1 SGDLS and CDR2 YYNGEE. The CDR3 extends over 16 amino acids. CDR3 DNA sequence: TGTGCCAGCAGCGAATTCACTAGCGGGGTCACAGATACGCAGTATTTT. Protein product: CASSEFTSGVTDTQYF.

The chain joins TRBV27 to TRBJ2-5, with 10 bases aligning to TRBD1. The V gene's germline CDR1 is MNHEY and CDR2 SMNVEV (reference sequence). The CDR3 consists of 15 residues. V lost 4 bases to trimming and J lost 4 bases; unmatched junction nucleotides: 6. The CDR3, as DNA: TGTGCCAGCAGTTACAGGACAGGGGGGACAGAGACCCAGTACTTC. Translating it yields CASSYRTGGTETQYF.